One sample yielded the 27 T cell receptor beta chains listed below, sequenced in a study of blood T cell repertoires in COVID-19. The method was immunoSEQ multiplex PCR; TCRdb's version includes in-frame clones alone and lacks a portion of them. Of over 130,000 clones in the sample, 88% were seen once. Sequenced input: peripheral blood. The receptor source for this set is a man between 60 and 70 years old with active or convalescent COVID-19.

This chain joins TRBV18 and TRBJ2-3; maybe TRBD1 (6 bases). CDR1 is KGHSH, CDR2 LQKENI, per germline. V lost 2 bases and J 5 bases, leaving 11 bases between the germline ends. The CDR3 totals 14 residues. CDR3 coding DNA: TGTGCCAGCTCACCAGGACAGCCTTTAGATACGCAGTATTTT. Translating gives CASSPGQPLDTQYF.

The chain carries TRBV7-2 and TRBJ2-5; 7 bases line up with TRBD2. V lost 1 base to trimming and J lost 0 bases; unmatched junction nucleotides: 2. The germline V gene encodes CDR1 SGHTA and CDR2 FQGNSA. This CDR3 has 15 residues. The CDR3 nucleotides read TGTGCCAGCAGCTTAGGGGGAGGGTACCAAGAGACCCAGTACTTC. Its protein product is CASSLGGGYQETQYF.

The rearrangement joins TRBV4-3 to TRBJ2-6; D is uncertain. The ends were cut back, 0 bases at V and 4 bases at J, with 10 bases in the middle. Germline CDR1 and CDR2: LGHNA and YSLEER. CDR3 length: 16 residues. The CDR3 here is CASSQERWSGANVLTF. In DNA, the CDR3 is TGCGCCAGCAGCCAAGAACGGTGGTCCGGGGCCAACGTCCTGACTTTC.

This chain links TRBV9 with TRBJ2-7; D not certain. V gave up 0 bases and J gave up 0 bases, with 10 bases separating them. This CDR3 is built from 15 residues. Germline lookup yields CDR1 SGDLS and CDR2 YYNGEE. CDR3 in amino acids: CASSVGQASSYEQYF. CDR3 in DNA: TGTGCCAGCAGCGTAGGGCAGGCAAGCTCCTACGAGCAGTACTTC.

The rearrangement joins TRBV18 to TRBJ1-5; weak D call: TRBD1 (6 bases). Deletions cut 1 base from V and 0 bases from J, with 7 bases between. The CDR3 loop spans 15 amino acids. Germline CDR1 and CDR2: KGHSH and LQKENI. The CDR3 sequence is CASSPLQGSNQPQHF. The CDR3 coding sequence is TGTGCCAGCTCACCACTACAGGGTAGCAATCAGCCCCAGCATTTT.

This clone was detected a few times. J is TRBJ2-3 and V is TRBV6-4; D uncertain. CDR1 and CDR2 (germline): MRHNA, SNTAGT. V gave up 5 bases and J gave up 5 bases, with 14 bases separating them. The CDR3 extends over 14 amino acids. CDR3 loop: CASSPTAGQDTQYF. The CDR3 DNA reads as TGTGCCAGCAGTCCCACCGCAGGCCAAGATACGCAGTATTTT.

The V call is TRBV11-3, the J call TRBJ1-2; TRBD1 might be the D (5 bases). Germline values: CDR1 SGHNT, CDR2 YENEEA. Trimming cost V 7 bases and J 4 bases, with 19 bases left between them. CDR3 length equals 15 residues. CDR3 sequence (DNA): TGTGCCAGCAACCAACGTGCGGGGCCGCCCTATGGCTACACCTTC. Amino acid sequence: CASNQRAGPPYGYTF.

The gene calls are TRBV7-9 and TRBJ1-2; D unclear. The germline CDR1 and CDR2 sequences are SEHNR and FQNEAQ (reference sequence). V dropped 0 bases and J dropped 2 bases, with 10 bases sitting between them. The CDR3 is 15 amino acids. CDR3 protein: CASSLALSRNYGYTF. CDR3 sequence (DNA): TGTGCCAGCAGCTTAGCGCTTAGCAGAAACTATGGCTACACCTTC.

The chain couples TRBV6-5 to TRBJ2-7; D possibly corresponds to TRBD2 (5 bases). This CDR3 spans 14 amino acids. V was pared by 5 bases and J by 6 bases, with 17 bases between. The V gene's germline CDR1 is MNHEY and CDR2 SVGAGI. The CDR3 region is CASSNLGLALEQYF. Written as DNA, the CDR3 is TGTGCCAGCAGTAATCTAGGGCTAGCTCTCGAGCAGTACTTC.

The genes are TRBV7-9 and TRBJ2-5, with a weak D call TRBD1 (5 bases). Germline CDR1 SEHNR, CDR2 FQNEAQ (reference sequence). CDR3 length: 12 residues. V lost 3 bases and J lost 5, with 7 bases in between. This chain's CDR3 is CASSFRVETQYF. Here the CDR3 DNA reads TGTGCCAGCAGCTTCAGGGTTGAGACCCAGTACTTC.

This clone appeared a few times. This chain connects TRBV19 to TRBJ2-7; 7 bases are a match to TRBD2. CDR3 length equals 13 residues. J gave up 4 bases and V 6 bases, and 6 bases lay outside the gene matches. In germline, CDR1 is LNHDA, CDR2 SQIVND (reference sequence). DNA of the CDR3: TGTGCCAGTAGCCAAGGGGAGGGATACGAGCAGTACTTC. Translated, it gives CASSQGEGYEQYF.

The chain couples TRBV28 to TRBJ2-2; 7 positions agree with TRBD1. Germline CDR1 reads MDHEN; CDR2 reads SYDVKM. Trimming cost V 7 bases and J 1 base; bases outside gene matches: 9. CDR3 length: 16 amino acids. The CDR3 region has the DNA TGTGCCAGCACTACGTCCGGGACAGAGAACACCGGGGAGCTGTTTTTT. It specifies CASTTSGTENTGELFF.

The gene calls are TRBV19 and TRBJ2-5, with D possibly TRBD1 on 5 matching bases. Trimming stripped 1 base from V and 0 bases from J, with 18 bases between. This CDR3 is 18 amino acids long. CDR1 and CDR2 (germline): LNHDA, SQIVND (reference sequence). CDR3 loop: CASSIGGKHRSYQETQYF. The CDR3 nucleotides are TGTGCCAGTAGTATAGGAGGCAAGCACAGGTCGTACCAAGAGACCCAGTACTTC.

This clone was recorded only once. This chain uses TRBV5-1 with TRBJ2-5; 7 positions agree with TRBD1. Trimming at V came to 2 bases and at J to 4 bases, leaving 2 bases not matched to a gene. There are 13 residues in the CDR3. CDR1 and CDR2 from the germline V gene are SGHRS and YFSETQ. CDR3 residues: CASSLTGAETQYF. CDR3 coding DNA: TGCGCCAGCAGCTTAACAGGGGCAGAGACCCAGTACTTC.

This chain uses TRBV19 with TRBJ2-5, with 7 bases fitting TRBD2. CDR3 size: 16 residues. The V gene end was trimmed by 2 bases and the J gene end by 7 bases; junction bases not matched to a gene: 13. Germline V gives CDR1 LNHDA, CDR2 SQIVND (reference sequence). CDR3 sequence reads: CASSISLGLELGTQYF. The CDR3, as DNA: TGTGCCAGTAGTATAAGTCTTGGACTAGAGCTTGGGACCCAGTACTTC.

The gene calls are TRBV5-6 and TRBJ2-3; D possibly corresponds to TRBD1 (6 bases). Germline V gene lookup returns CDR1 SGHDT and CDR2 YYEEEE. This CDR3 has 17 residues. The germline V and J ends were trimmed by 5 bases and 9 bases, with 28 bases remaining between them. CDR3 amino acids: CASSRGDRTLSVVTQYF. The CDR3 DNA reads TGTGCCAGCAGTCGCGGAGACAGGACACTTTCTGTAGTAACGCAGTATTTT.

The V and J genes are TRBV28 and TRBJ2-1, with 12 positions matching TRBD2. Germline CDR1 is MDHEN and CDR2 is SYDVKM. J was trimmed by 10 bases and V by 3 bases; bases with no gene match: 7. The CDR3 runs 15 residues. The CDR3 here is CASSFTSGRLQEQFF. In DNA form, the CDR3 reads TGTGCCAGCAGTTTTACTAGCGGGAGGCTACAAGAGCAGTTCTTC.

This chain links TRBV6-2 or TRBV6-3 with TRBJ2-7; TRBD1 might be the D (6 bases). The CDR3 spans 15 residues. The V and J ends lost 3 bases and 6 bases respectively, with 18 bases between them. Germline CDR1 MNHEY, CDR2 SVGEGT. The CDR3 spells CASSYLGHLTSEQYF. CDR3 DNA sequence: TGTGCCAGCAGTTATTTGGGACACCTTACGAGCGAGCAGTACTTC.

The chain carries TRBV6-5 and TRBJ1-5, with D possibly TRBD1 on 5 matching bases. Trimming took 6 bases from V and 7 from J, leaving 16 bases between them. Per germline, CDR1 MNHEY and CDR2 SVGAGI. The CDR3 consists of 14 residues. CDR3 region: CASSVAGESQPQHF. The CDR3, as DNA: TGTGCCAGCAGCGTCGCGGGGGAGAGCCAGCCCCAGCATTTT.

The chain employs TRBV28 and TRBJ2-7, with a tentative D call TRBD1 (6 bases). In germline, CDR1 is MDHEN, CDR2 SYDVKM. V shed 1 base and J shed 5 bases, with 24 bases lying between them. The CDR3 has 18 amino acids. As DNA, the CDR3 is TGTGCCAGCAGTTTATTTGAGGGTTTCGGGCAGGGGTTCGACGAGCAGTACTTC. Translating gives CASSLFEGFGQGFDEQYF.

This rearrangement joins TRBV6-6 to TRBJ2-2, with 7 bases fitting TRBD1. Germline assignment: CDR1 MNHNY and CDR2 SVGAGI (reference sequence). With V trimmed by 6 bases and J by 2 bases, 6 bases remained unmatched. The CDR3 has 15 amino acids. Written as DNA, the CDR3 is TGTGCCAGCAGGGACGGGACAGTCAACACCGGGGAGCTGTTTTTT. It specifies CASRDGTVNTGELFF.

This clone came up once. V usage is TRBV6-1 and J usage is TRBJ1-2; TRBD1 aligns across 11 bases. V lost 2 bases to trimming and J lost 2 bases; unmatched junction nucleotides: 4. The CDR3 consists of 16 residues. The germline CDR1 and CDR2 sequences are MNHNS and SASEGT. The CDR3 DNA reads as TGTGCCAGCAGTGAAATGGGGGACAGGGGGAACTATGGCTACACCTTC. Its translation: CASSEMGDRGNYGYTF.

This chain links TRBV5-1 with TRBJ1-5, with 7 bases fitting TRBD1. The CDR3 sequence is 16 residues long. The ends lost 0 bases at V and 1 base at J; junction bases unmatched: 4. The germline gives CDR1 SGHRS, CDR2 YFSETQ. CDR3 in amino acids: CASSLAPGGSNQPQHF. The DNA for the CDR3 is TGCGCCAGCAGCTTGGCCCCAGGGGGGAGCAATCAGCCCCAGCATTTT.

This clone was seen once. The V call is TRBV27, the J call TRBJ2-3; 11 bases agree with TRBD2. V gave up 6 bases and J gave up 6 bases; unmatched junction bases: 11. CDR3 size: 16 residues. The germline gives CDR1 MNHEY, CDR2 SMNVEV (reference sequence). CDR3 sequence (DNA): TGTGCCAGCAGCGCGGCGGCTAGCGGGAGGACGGATACGCAGTATTTT. It encodes CASSAAASGRTDTQYF.

The chain carries TRBV18 and TRBJ2-1; 10 bases align to TRBD2. The germline CDR1 and CDR2 sequences are KGHSH and LQKENI. The CDR3 has 16 residues. The ends lost 3 bases at V and 0 bases at J; junction bases unmatched: 2. CDR3 protein: CASSPTSGSSYNEQFF. For the CDR3, the DNA is TGTGCCAGCTCACCGACTAGCGGGTCCTCCTACAATGAGCAGTTCTTC.

The rearrangement joins TRBV28 to TRBJ1-5; 8 bases align to TRBD1. Germline V gene data show CDR1 as MDHEN and CDR2 as SYDVKM. The CDR3 has 16 amino acids. The ends lost 2 bases at V and 3 bases at J; junction bases unmatched: 6. CDR3 residues: CASSLSTGGNNQPQHF. The CDR3 bases are TGTGCCAGCAGTTTAAGTACAGGGGGAAACAATCAGCCCCAGCATTTT.

The chain links TRBV7-8 to TRBJ2-3; tentative D call: TRBD1 (5 bases). The CDR3 is made up of 14 amino acids. Trimming removed 3 bases from V and 1 base from J, with 8 bases in between. Germline lookup yields CDR1 SGHVS and CDR2 FQNEAQ. CDR3 protein: CASSFLTGTDTQYF. CDR3 nucleotides: TGTGCCAGCAGCTTTCTGACAGGCACAGATACGCAGTATTTT. Drawing the rest from reference TRBV7-8 and TRBJ2-3, the complete variable domain is GAGVSQSPRYKVAKRGQDVALRCDPISGHVSLFWYQQALGQGPEFLTYFQNEAQLDKSGLPSDRFFAERPEGSVSTLKIQRTQQEDSAVYLCASSFLTGTDTQYFGPGTRLTVL.